Shown below are 2 T cell receptor beta chains from a single sample sequenced in a study of beta chain features in type 1 diabetes (dated by TCRdb to 2017 to 2018). Receptor libraries were prepared by the immunoSEQ multiplex PCR assay. The entire amount of isolated RNA was reverse transcribed using the High Capacity cDNA Reverse Transcription Kit, so the sequenced TCRB transcripts were expressed ones. TCRdb took over this immuneACCESS table, retaining in-frame rearrangements with V and J assigned. Such tables are incomplete; in checked studies, under half of the missing clones stem from an unresolved V gene, and the remainder is unexplained. The sample yields roughly 40,000 clones; 45% to 50% were counted once. 0.6% to 0.85% of the sample goes to the ten largest clones. The sequencing sample was made of central memory CD4+ T cells from blood. Source of these receptors: a woman between 18 and 29 years old in good health.

The chain links TRBV27 to TRBJ2-7; tentatively, D is TRBD1 (6 bases). Trimming pared 8 bases from V and 2 bases from J, leaving 10 bases between. CDR1 is MNHEY, CDR2 SMNVEV, per germline (reference sequence). The CDR3 extends over 12 amino acids. CDR3 amino acids: CASQTGAYEQYF. In DNA, the CDR3 is TGTGCCAGCCAGACAGGAGCCTACGAGCAGTACTTC.

This chain links TRBV5-1 with TRBJ2-2; D is possibly TRBD2 (6 bases). The CDR3 consists of 13 residues. Trimming pared 3 bases from V and 7 bases from J, leaving 10 bases between. Per the germline V gene, CDR1 is SGHRS and CDR2 is YFSETQ. CDR3 protein: CASSWREVGELFF. CDR3 nucleotide sequence: TGCGCCAGCAGCTGGAGGGAGGTCGGGGAGCTGTTTTTT.